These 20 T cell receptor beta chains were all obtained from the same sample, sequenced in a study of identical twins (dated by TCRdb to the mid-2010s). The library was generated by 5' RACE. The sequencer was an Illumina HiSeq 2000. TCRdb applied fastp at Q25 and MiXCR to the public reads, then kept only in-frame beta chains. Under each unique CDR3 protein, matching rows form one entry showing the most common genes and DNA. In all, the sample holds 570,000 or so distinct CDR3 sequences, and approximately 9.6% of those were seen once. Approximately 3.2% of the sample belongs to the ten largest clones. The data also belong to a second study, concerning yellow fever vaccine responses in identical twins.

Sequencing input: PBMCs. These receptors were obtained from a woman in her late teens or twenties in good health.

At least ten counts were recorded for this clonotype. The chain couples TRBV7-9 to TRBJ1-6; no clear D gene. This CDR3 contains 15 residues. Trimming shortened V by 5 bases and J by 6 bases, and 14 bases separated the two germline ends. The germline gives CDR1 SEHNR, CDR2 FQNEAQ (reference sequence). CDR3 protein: CASSGPRGPNSPLHF. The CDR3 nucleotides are TGTGCCAGCAGCGGGCCGCGAGGACCTAATTCACCCCTCCACTTT.

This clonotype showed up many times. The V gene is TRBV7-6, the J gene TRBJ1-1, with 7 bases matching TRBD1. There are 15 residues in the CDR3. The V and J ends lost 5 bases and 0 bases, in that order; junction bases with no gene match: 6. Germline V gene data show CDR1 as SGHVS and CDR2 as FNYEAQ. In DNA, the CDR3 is TGTGCCAGCAGCGGGGGACAGCAGATGAACACTGAAGCTTTCTTT. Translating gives CASSGGQQMNTEAFF.

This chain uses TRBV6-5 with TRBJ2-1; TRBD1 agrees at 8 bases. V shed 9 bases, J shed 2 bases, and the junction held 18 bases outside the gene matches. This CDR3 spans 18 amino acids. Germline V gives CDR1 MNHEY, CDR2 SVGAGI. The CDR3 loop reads CARRDYEDRAKTYNEQFF. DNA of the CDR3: TGTGCCAGGAGAGACTACGAGGACAGGGCAAAAACCTACAATGAGCAGTTCTTC.

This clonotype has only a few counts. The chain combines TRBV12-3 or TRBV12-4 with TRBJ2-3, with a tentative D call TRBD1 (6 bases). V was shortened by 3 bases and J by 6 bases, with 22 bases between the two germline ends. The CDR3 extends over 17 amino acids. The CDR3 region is CASSLGPGHRMSDTQYF. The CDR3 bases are TGTGCCAGCAGTTTGGGACCGGGACACCGGATGAGTGATACGCAGTATTTT.

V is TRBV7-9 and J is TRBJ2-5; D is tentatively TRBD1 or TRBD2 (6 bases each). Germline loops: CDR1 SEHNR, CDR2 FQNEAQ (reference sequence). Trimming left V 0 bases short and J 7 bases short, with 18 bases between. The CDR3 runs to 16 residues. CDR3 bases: TGTGCCAGCAGCTTAGCTATCGGGGGCGAAGGGTTGACCCAGTACTTC. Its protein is CASSLAIGGEGLTQYF. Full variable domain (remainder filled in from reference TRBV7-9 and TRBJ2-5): DTGVSQNPRHKITKRGQNVTFRCDPISEHNRLYWYRQTLGQGPEFLTYFQNEAQLEKSRLLSDRFSAERPKGSFSTLEIQRTEQGDSAMYLCASSLAIGGEGLTQYFGPGTRLLVL.

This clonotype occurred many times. The CDR3 coding sequence is TGTGCCAGCAGTTACGGGACCAGACCGACGAACACTGAAGCTTTCTTT. Translated, it gives CASSYGTRPTNTEAFF. The rearrangement joins TRBV6-2 or TRBV6-3 to TRBJ1-1; perhaps TRBD1 as D (5 bases). Germline V gives CDR1 MNHEY, CDR2 SVGEGT. The length of the CDR3 is 16 residues. V was clipped by 2 bases and J by 1 base, with 14 bases between them.

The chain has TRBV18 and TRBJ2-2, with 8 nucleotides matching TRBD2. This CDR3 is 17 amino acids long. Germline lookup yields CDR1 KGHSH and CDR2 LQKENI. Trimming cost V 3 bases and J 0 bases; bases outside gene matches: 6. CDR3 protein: CASSPRREASNTGELFF. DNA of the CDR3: TGTGCCAGCTCACCCCGGCGGGAGGCTTCGAACACCGGGGAGCTGTTTTTT.

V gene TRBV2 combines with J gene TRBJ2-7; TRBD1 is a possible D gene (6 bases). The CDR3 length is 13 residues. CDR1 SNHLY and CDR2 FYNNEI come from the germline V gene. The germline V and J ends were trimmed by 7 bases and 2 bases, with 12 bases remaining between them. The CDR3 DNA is TGTGCCAGCAAGGACAGATCAACCTACGAGCAGTACTTC. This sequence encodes CASKDRSTYEQYF.

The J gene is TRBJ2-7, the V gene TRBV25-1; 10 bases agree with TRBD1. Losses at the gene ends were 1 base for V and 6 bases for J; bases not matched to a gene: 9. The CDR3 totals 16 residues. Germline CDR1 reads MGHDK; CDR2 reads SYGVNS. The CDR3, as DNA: TGTGCCAGCAGTGAATCGGTGACAGGGGGCTGGAGCGAGCAGTACTTC. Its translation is CASSESVTGGWSEQYF.

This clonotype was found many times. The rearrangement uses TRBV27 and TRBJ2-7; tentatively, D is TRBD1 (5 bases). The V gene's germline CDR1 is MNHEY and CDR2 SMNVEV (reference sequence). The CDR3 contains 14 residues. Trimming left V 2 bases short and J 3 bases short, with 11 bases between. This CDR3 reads CASSLAGQIYEQYF. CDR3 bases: TGTGCCAGCAGTTTAGCAGGGCAGATCTACGAGCAGTACTTC.

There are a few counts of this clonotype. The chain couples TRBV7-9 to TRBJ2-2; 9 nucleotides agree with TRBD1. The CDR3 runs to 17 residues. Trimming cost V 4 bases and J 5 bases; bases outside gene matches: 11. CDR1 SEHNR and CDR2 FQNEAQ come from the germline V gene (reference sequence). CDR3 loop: CASSYSDRGGSTGELFF. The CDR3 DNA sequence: TGTGCCAGCAGCTACTCGGACAGGGGCGGTTCAACCGGGGAGCTGTTTTTT.

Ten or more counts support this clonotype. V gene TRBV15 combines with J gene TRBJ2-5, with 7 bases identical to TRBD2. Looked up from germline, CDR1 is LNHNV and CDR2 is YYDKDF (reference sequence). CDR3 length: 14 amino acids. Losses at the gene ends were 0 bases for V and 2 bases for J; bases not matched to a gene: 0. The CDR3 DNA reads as TGTGCCACCAGCAGAGAGGGAGGGCAAGAGACCCAGTACTTC. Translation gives CATSREGGQETQYF.

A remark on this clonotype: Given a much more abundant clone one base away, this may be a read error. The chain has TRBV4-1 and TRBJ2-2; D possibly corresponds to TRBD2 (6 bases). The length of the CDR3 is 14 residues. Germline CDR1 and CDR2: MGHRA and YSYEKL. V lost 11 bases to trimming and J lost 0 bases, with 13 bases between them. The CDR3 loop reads CAAIGGPNTGELFF. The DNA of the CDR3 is TGCGCCGCAATCGGGGGACCGAACACCGGGGAGCTGTTTTTT.

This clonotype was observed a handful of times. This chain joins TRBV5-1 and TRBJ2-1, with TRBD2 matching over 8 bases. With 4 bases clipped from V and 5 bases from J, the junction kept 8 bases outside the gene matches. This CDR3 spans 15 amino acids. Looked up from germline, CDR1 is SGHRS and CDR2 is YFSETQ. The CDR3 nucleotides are TGCGCCAGCAGCGTGTTCACGGGGGGGAACAATGAGCAGTTCTTC. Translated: CASSVFTGGNNEQFF.

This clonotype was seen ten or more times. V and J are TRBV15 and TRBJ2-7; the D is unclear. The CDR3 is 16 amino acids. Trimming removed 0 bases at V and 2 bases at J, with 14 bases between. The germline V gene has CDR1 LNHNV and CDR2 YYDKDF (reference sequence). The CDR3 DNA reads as TGTGCCACCAGCAGAGATCCCGGGTTTACTCCCTACGAGCAGTACTTC. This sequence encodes CATSRDPGFTPYEQYF.

This CDR3 is CASSVGQGGEQYF. CDR3 DNA: TGTGCCAGCAGCGTAGGACAGGGTGGCGAGCAGTACTTC. J is TRBJ2-7 and V is TRBV9; the match to TRBD1 covers 7 bases. Germline CDR1 is SGDLS and CDR2 is YYNGEE. V lost 0 bases to trimming and J lost 6 bases; unmatched junction nucleotides: 3. This CDR3 has 13 residues.

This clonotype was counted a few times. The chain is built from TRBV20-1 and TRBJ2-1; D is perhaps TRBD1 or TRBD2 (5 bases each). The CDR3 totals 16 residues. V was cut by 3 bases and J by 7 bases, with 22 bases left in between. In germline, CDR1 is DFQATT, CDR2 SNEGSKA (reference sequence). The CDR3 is CSARERGRVTLNEQFF. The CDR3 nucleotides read TGCAGTGCTAGGGAGAGGGGCAGGGTGACTCTTAATGAGCAGTTCTTC.

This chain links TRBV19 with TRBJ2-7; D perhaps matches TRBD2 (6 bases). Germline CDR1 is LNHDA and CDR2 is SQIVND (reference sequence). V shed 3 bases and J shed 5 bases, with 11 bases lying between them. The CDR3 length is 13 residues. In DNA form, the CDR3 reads TGTGCCAGTAGTATCCGGGGGTTTGACGAGCAGTACTTC. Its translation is CASSIRGFDEQYF.

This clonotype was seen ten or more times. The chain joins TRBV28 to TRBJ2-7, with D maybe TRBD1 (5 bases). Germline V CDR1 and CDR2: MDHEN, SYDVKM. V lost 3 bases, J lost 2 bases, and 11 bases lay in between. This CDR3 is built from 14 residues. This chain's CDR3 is CASSLTVPPYEQYF. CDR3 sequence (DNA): TGTGCCAGCAGTTTGACAGTTCCCCCCTACGAGCAGTACTTC.

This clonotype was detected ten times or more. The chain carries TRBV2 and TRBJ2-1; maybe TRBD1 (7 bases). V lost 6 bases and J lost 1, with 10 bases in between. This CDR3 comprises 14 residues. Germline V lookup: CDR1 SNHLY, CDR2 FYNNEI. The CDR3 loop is CASRRDSSYNEQFF. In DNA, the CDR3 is TGTGCCAGCAGGCGGGACAGTTCCTACAATGAGCAGTTCTTC.